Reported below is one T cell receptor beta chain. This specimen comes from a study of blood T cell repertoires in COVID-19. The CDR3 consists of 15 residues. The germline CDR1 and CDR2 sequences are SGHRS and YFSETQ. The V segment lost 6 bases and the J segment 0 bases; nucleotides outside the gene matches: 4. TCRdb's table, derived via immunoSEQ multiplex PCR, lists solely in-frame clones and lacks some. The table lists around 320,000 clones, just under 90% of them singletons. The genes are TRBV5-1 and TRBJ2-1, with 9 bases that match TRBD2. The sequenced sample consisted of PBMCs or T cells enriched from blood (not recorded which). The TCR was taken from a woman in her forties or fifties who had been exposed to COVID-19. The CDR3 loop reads CASTLAGLSYNEQFF. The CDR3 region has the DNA TGCGCCAGCACCCTAGCGGGGCTCTCCTACAATGAGCAGTTCTTC.